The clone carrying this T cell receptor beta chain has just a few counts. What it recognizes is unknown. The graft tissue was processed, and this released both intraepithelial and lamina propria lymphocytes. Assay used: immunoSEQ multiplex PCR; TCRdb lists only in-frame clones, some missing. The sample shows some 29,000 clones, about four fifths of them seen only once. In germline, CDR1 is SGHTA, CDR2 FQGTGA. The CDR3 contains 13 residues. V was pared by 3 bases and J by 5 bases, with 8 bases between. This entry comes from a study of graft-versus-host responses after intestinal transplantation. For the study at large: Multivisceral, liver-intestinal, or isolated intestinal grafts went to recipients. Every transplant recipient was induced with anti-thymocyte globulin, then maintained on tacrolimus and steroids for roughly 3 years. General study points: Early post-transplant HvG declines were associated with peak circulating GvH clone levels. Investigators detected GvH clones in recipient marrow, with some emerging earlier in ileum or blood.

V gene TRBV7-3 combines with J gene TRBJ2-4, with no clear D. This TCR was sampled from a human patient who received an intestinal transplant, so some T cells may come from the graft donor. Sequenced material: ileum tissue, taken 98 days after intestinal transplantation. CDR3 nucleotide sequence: TGTGCCAGCAGCTTGACTGGCCAAAACATTCAGTACTTC. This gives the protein CASSLTGQNIQYF.